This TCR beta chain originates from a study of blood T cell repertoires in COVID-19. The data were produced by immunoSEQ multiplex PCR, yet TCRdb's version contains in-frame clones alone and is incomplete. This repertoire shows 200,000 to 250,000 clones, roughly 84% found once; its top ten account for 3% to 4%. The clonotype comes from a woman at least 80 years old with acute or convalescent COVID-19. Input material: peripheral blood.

CDR3 residues: CASSLGSPADTQYF. DNA for the CDR3: TGTGCCAGCAGCTTAGGTAGCCCCGCAGATACGCAGTATTTT. The chain links TRBV11-1 to TRBJ2-3; D gene ambiguous. V gave up 1 base and J gave up 4 bases, with 9 bases separating them. Germline values: CDR1 SGHAT, CDR2 FQDESV (reference sequence). This CDR3 is 14 amino acids long.